This TCR beta chain was sequenced in a study of T-cell memory formation after mild COVID-19. TCRdb reprocessed the 5' RACE reads via MiXCR and lists one record per CDR3 protein. The data show approximately 350,000 distinct CDR3 sequences, with around 14% seen just once and under 25% held by the top ten. This clonotype was found a few times. V lost 4 bases to trimming and J lost 8 bases, with 14 bases between them. The CDR3 consists of 13 residues. Per germline, CDR1 SGHTA and CDR2 FQGNSA. This TCR was recovered from a man aged 18 to 29 who had mild COVID-19 (a few samples of this study predate the infection). Cell type and time point are not known. The chain is built from TRBV7-2 and TRBJ1-2, with D perhaps TRBD1 (5 bases). The specimen sequenced was PBMCs or a T cell subset sorted from them (not recorded which). CDR3 in amino acids: CASSWGIGKGYTF. The CDR3 DNA reads TGTGCCAGCAGCTGGGGGATCGGAAAAGGCTACACCTTC. The full variable domain, rest sourced from reference TRBV7-2 and TRBJ1-2, is GAGVSQSPSNKVTEKGKDVELRCDPISGHTALYWYRQSLGQGLEFLIYFQGNSAPDKSGLPSDRFSAERTGGSVSTLTIQRTQQEDSAVYLCASSWGIGKGYTFGSGTRLTVV.